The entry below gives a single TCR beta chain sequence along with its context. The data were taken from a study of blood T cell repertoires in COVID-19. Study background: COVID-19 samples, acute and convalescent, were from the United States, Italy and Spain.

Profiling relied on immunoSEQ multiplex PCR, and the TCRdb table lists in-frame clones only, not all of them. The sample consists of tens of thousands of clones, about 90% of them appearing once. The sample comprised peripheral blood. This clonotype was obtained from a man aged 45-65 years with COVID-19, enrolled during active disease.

CDR3 DNA: TGTGCCAGCAGTTCTATATCCCGCGTCGGGACAGGACACTATAATTCACCCCTCCACTTT. Its translation is CASSSISRVGTGHYNSPLHF. The chain combines TRBV28 with TRBJ1-6; 8 nucleotides align to TRBD1. The CDR3 has 20 residues. After removal of 4 bases from V and 3 bases from J, the junction contained 17 bases not matched to a gene. The V gene's germline CDR1 is MDHEN and CDR2 SYDVKM.